The 24 T cell receptor beta chains presented below share a single source sample, sequenced in a study of cytomegalovirus exposure and HLA in healthy donors. Data came from immunoSEQ multiplex PCR; TCRdb stores just in-frame clones and leaves some out. The table shows about 150,000 clones, with around 83% occurring only once. The sample taken for sequencing was PBMCs. The receptor source for this set is a human donor in good health.

The V gene is TRBV11-2, the J gene TRBJ2-1; 11 bases are a match to TRBD2. The V and J ends lost 2 bases and 6 bases, in that order; junction bases with no gene match: 12. CDR1 is SGHAT, CDR2 FQNNGV, per germline. The CDR3 totals 18 residues. In nucleotides, the CDR3 is TGTGCCAGCAGCTTACTCTTCTATCTAGCGGGAGGTGGCAATGAGCAGTTCTTC. This codes for CASSLLFYLAGGGNEQFF.

The chain joins TRBV7-9 to TRBJ1-2; tentative D call: TRBD1 (5 bases). This CDR3 comprises 16 residues. Trimming cost V 2 bases and J 4 bases, with 17 bases left between them. Germline lookup yields CDR1 SEHNR and CDR2 FQNEAQ (reference sequence). CDR3 residues: CASSLTPGGGGYGYTF. Here the CDR3 DNA reads TGTGCCAGCAGCTTAACTCCGGGGGGAGGCGGCTATGGCTACACCTTC.

This chain links TRBV25-1 with TRBJ1-6; 9 bases line up with TRBD1. CDR1 MGHDK and CDR2 SYGVNS come from the germline V gene. The V and J ends lost 6 bases and 0 bases, in that order; junction bases with no gene match: 6. The CDR3 has 17 residues. CDR3 in DNA: TGTGCCAGCAGGGGACAGGGTTCGAGCTCCTATAATTCACCCCTCCACTTT. It translates to CASRGQGSSSYNSPLHF.

V gene TRBV18 combines with J gene TRBJ2-5; no reliable D call. The V and J ends lost 0 bases and 3 bases respectively, with 8 bases between them. The V gene's germline CDR1 is KGHSH and CDR2 LQKENI. The CDR3 is 14 amino acids. The CDR3 loop reads CASSPPQVEETQYF. Here the CDR3 DNA reads TGTGCCAGCTCACCACCTCAGGTAGAAGAGACCCAGTACTTC.

The CDR3 loop reads CASSLVPDTGELFF. For the CDR3, the DNA is TGCGCCAGCAGCTTGGTTCCGGACACCGGGGAGCTGTTTTTT. V gene TRBV5-1 combines with J gene TRBJ2-2; D is ambiguous. Between the trimmed V and J ends, which lost 0 bases and 3 bases, there was a span of 6 bases. The germline gives CDR1 SGHRS, CDR2 YFSETQ. The CDR3 loop spans 14 amino acids.

V usage is TRBV30 and J usage is TRBJ2-1; 8 bases map to TRBD2. V dropped 5 bases and J dropped 6; count of bases not matched to a gene: 6. The germline V gene encodes CDR1 GTSNPN and CDR2 SVGIG (reference sequence). The CDR3 is 13 residues long. CDR3 region: CAWASGRSNEQFF. The CDR3 DNA reads as TGTGCCTGGGCGAGCGGGAGAAGCAATGAGCAGTTCTTC.

V gene TRBV5-6 combines with J gene TRBJ2-1, with 8 nucleotides matching TRBD2. V lost 1 base and J lost 0; bases outside the gene matches: 6. Germline CDR1 is SGHDT and CDR2 is YYEEEE. There are 17 residues in the CDR3. The CDR3 bases are TGTGCCAGCAGCTTGAACGTAGCGGGGAGCTCCTACAATGAGCAGTTCTTC. Protein product: CASSLNVAGSSYNEQFF.

This clone was detected only a few times. The chain combines TRBV19 with TRBJ1-5, with D possibly being TRBD1 (6 bases). V lost 9 bases and J lost 3, with 15 bases in between. Looked up from germline, CDR1 is LNHDA and CDR2 is SQIVND (reference sequence). CDR3 length equals 14 residues. The CDR3 region has the DNA TGTGCCAGCCAACGGGACACCCCCAATCAGCCCCAGCATTTT. Encoded protein: CASQRDTPNQPQHF.

The CDR3 here is CASSFETGFAGYTF. For the CDR3, the DNA is TGTGCCAGTAGTTTTGAGACAGGGTTTGCTGGCTACACCTTC. The chain links TRBV19 to TRBJ1-2; 7 bases agree with TRBD1. The CDR3 extends over 14 amino acids. V was clipped by 5 bases and J by 7 bases; unmatched bases: 10. CDR1 and CDR2 (germline): LNHDA, SQIVND (reference sequence).

This clone turned up a few times. This rearrangement joins TRBV9 to TRBJ1-6, with D possibly being TRBD1 (6 bases). V lost 1 base and J 9 bases, leaving 20 bases between the germline ends. The CDR3 runs to 17 residues. Looked up from germline, CDR1 is SGDLS and CDR2 is YYNGEE. The CDR3 is CASSVTWTAESGSPLHF. DNA of the CDR3: TGTGCCAGCAGCGTAACTTGGACAGCAGAAAGTGGTTCACCCCTCCACTTT.

This clone has only a few counts. The CDR3: CAISKGQGNTEAFF. Written as DNA, the CDR3 is TGTGCCATCAGCAAGGGACAGGGAAACACTGAAGCTTTCTTT. J is TRBJ1-1 and V is TRBV10-3; 9 bases map to TRBD1. Germline V gene data show CDR1 as ENHRY and CDR2 as SYGVKD. The CDR3 covers 14 residues. V dropped 6 bases and J dropped 2; count of bases not matched to a gene: 4.

This rearrangement joins TRBV29-1 to TRBJ1-2; tentatively, D is TRBD1 (5 bases). The CDR3 length is 13 residues. Germline CDR1 is SQVTM and CDR2 is ANQGSEA. With 1 base removed from V and 4 bases from J, the gap between germline ends came to 10 bases. CDR3 region: CSVEGGSGYGYTF. CDR3 coding DNA: TGCAGCGTTGAAGGGGGCAGTGGCTATGGCTACACCTTC.

The rearrangement uses TRBV5-1 and TRBJ2-2; TRBD1 might be the D (6 bases). V lost 2 bases and J 6 bases, leaving 11 bases between the germline ends. This CDR3 is 14 amino acids long. Looked up from germline, CDR1 is SGHRS and CDR2 is YFSETQ. CDR3 nucleotide sequence: TGCGCCAGCAGCTTATGGGACATTCCCGGGGAGCTGTTTTTT. This codes for CASSLWDIPGELFF. Filled out from reference TRBV5-1 and TRBJ2-2, the complete variable domain reads KAGVTQTPRYLIKTRGQQVTLSCSPISGHRSVSWYQQTPGQGLQFLFEYFSETQRNKGNFPGRFSGRQFSNSRSEMNVSTLELGDSALYLCASSLWDIPGELFFGEGSRLTVL.

This chain uses TRBV29-1 with TRBJ2-7, with a weak D call TRBD1 (6 bases). CDR1 is SQVTM, CDR2 ANQGSEA, per germline. Trimming cost V 5 bases and J 3 bases, with 8 bases left between them. The CDR3 loop spans 11 amino acids. The CDR3 here is CSVKQGYEQYF. CDR3 bases: TGCAGCGTTAAACAGGGCTACGAGCAGTACTTC.

The V gene is TRBV2, the J gene TRBJ1-5, with no clear D. Per the germline V gene, CDR1 is SNHLY and CDR2 is FYNNEI. The CDR3 runs 14 residues. The germline V and J ends were trimmed by 4 bases and 0 bases, with 7 bases remaining between them. The CDR3 sequence is CASSGAYSNQPQHF. In DNA form, the CDR3 reads TGTGCCAGCAGTGGTGCGTATAGCAATCAGCCCCAGCATTTT.

In its sample, this clone was seen once. J is TRBJ2-5 and V is TRBV28; 10 nucleotides match TRBD2. The germline V gene has CDR1 MDHEN and CDR2 SYDVKM. CDR3 size: 18 residues. The J segment lost 1 base and the V segment lost 6 bases, leaving 14 bases of the junction unmatched. In nucleotides, the CDR3 is TGTGCCAGCAGGGACCTGGGACTAGCGAGCACCTCCCAAGAGACCCAGTACTTC. It translates to CASRDLGLASTSQETQYF.

The chain recombines TRBV6-6 with TRBJ2-7; D uncertain. Deletions cut 6 bases from V and 4 bases from J, with 7 bases between. The CDR3 extends over 11 amino acids. Germline CDR1 reads MNHNY; CDR2 reads SVGAGI (reference sequence). The CDR3 spells CASRFEYEQYF. CDR3 DNA: TGTGCCAGCAGATTTGAGTACGAGCAGTACTTC.

The gene calls are TRBV5-1 and TRBJ2-5, with 10 bases that match TRBD1. The CDR3 runs to 14 residues. The germline V gene has CDR1 SGHRS and CDR2 YFSETQ. Trimming took 3 bases from V and 5 from J; bases not matched to a gene: 4. CDR3 sequence reads: CASSSTGGVETQYF. In DNA, the CDR3 is TGCGCCAGCAGCTCGACAGGGGGCGTGGAGACCCAGTACTTC.

This rearrangement joins TRBV10-3 to TRBJ2-1; 11 nucleotides agree with TRBD2. The germline CDR1 and CDR2 sequences are ENHRY and SYGVKD. The V and J ends lost 4 bases and 4 bases, in that order; junction bases with no gene match: 6. This CDR3 is built from 16 residues. CDR3 loop: CAISGTTSGDYNEQFF. DNA of the CDR3: TGTGCCATCAGTGGGACGACTAGCGGGGATTACAATGAGCAGTTCTTC.

The V call is TRBV18, the J call TRBJ1-1; TRBD1 matches at 11 bases. The V segment lost 3 bases and the J segment 4 bases; nucleotides outside the gene matches: 7. CDR1 KGHSH and CDR2 LQKENI come from the germline V gene. The CDR3 contains 16 residues. CDR3: CASSPRDRGTGTEAFF. In nucleotides, the CDR3 is TGTGCCAGCTCACCTCGGGACAGGGGGACGGGCACTGAAGCTTTCTTT.

The genes are TRBV7-9 and TRBJ1-3, with TRBD1 matching over 7 bases. Germline V gene data show CDR1 as SEHNR and CDR2 as FQNEAQ (reference sequence). The V and J ends lost 5 bases and 3 bases, in that order; junction bases with no gene match: 4. This CDR3 spans 14 amino acids. The CDR3 spells CASSRDSFGNTIYF. The CDR3 DNA is TGTGCCAGCAGCCGGGACAGTTTTGGAAACACCATATATTTT. The complete variable domain, with remaining parts taken from reference TRBV7-9 and TRBJ1-3, reads DTGVSQNPRHKITKRGQNVTFRCDPISEHNRLYWYRQTLGQGPEFLTYFQNEAQLEKSRLLSDRFSAERPKGSFSTLEIQRTEQGDSAMYLCASSRDSFGNTIYFGEGSWLTVV.

Here the CDR3 reads CASSRRPGQGAGGANVLTF. In DNA, the CDR3 is TGTGCCAGCAGCCGGCGACCGGGACAGGGGGCTGGTGGGGCCAACGTCCTGACTTTC. The rearrangement joins TRBV5-4 to TRBJ2-6; TRBD1 aligns across 12 bases. Germline assignment: CDR1 SGHNT and CDR2 YYREEE (reference sequence). V trimming: 4 bases; J trimming: 3 bases; junction bases outside the gene matches: 11. The CDR3 length is 19 residues. The full variable domain, in which reference TRBV5-4 and TRBJ2-6 provide the parts outside the CDR3, is ETGVTQSPTHLIKTRGQQVTLRCSSQSGHNTVSWYQQALGQGPQFIFQYYREEENGRGNFPPRFSGLQFPNYSSELNVNALELDDSALYLCASSRRPGQGAGGANVLTFGAGSRLTVL.

This sequence joins TRBV7-2 and TRBJ1-5; D is possibly TRBD1 (5 bases). The V gene lost 2 bases and the J gene lost 4 bases, with 12 bases spanning the gap. Germline V gene sequence: CDR1 SGHTA, CDR2 FQGNSA. This CDR3 has 15 amino acids. The CDR3 nucleotides read TGTGCCAGCAGCTTAAGCTCGCAGGGAAATCAGCCCCAGCATTTT. It codes for CASSLSSQGNQPQHF. The full variable domain, completed using reference TRBV7-2 and TRBJ1-5, is GAGVSQSPSNKVTEKGKDVELRCDPISGHTALYWYRQSLGQGLEFLIYFQGNSAPDKSGLPSDRFSAERTGGSVSTLTIQRTQQEDSAVYLCASSLSSQGNQPQHFGDGTRLSIL.

V is TRBV7-2 and J is TRBJ2-2; D gene unclear. Per germline, CDR1 SGHTA and CDR2 FQGNSA. The CDR3 covers 14 residues. V lost 1 base and J lost 5, with 8 bases in between. In DNA form, the CDR3 reads TGTGCCAGCAGCTTAGGGGCAGAAACCGGGGAGCTGTTTTTT. It translates to CASSLGAETGELFF. Complete variable domain (other parts from reference TRBV7-2 and TRBJ2-2): GAGVSQSPSNKVTEKGKDVELRCDPISGHTALYWYRQSLGQGLEFLIYFQGNSAPDKSGLPSDRFSAERTGGSVSTLTIQRTQQEDSAVYLCASSLGAETGELFFGEGSRLTVL.